Listed here are 6 T cell receptor beta chains from one sample, sequenced in a study of T cells expressing NK-cell markers. Reanalyzing the 5' RACE reads, TCRdb keeps one entry per CDR3 protein, without DNA. The specimen's table records some 190,000 distinct CDR3 sequences. The sample taken for sequencing was blood T cells: a sorted CD56 or NKG2C T cell subset, CD4+ or CD8+ T cells, or bulk PBMC T cells (not recorded which). The receptor source for this set is a man aged 18-69 years in good health.

This chain links TRBV7-9 with TRBJ2-7; the TCRdb call, TRBD2, lacks DNA for checking. CDR1 is SEHNR, CDR2 FQNEAQ, per germline (reference sequence). The CDR3 consists of 17 residues. The CDR3 sequence is CASSPRARSDPPYEQYF.

The chain couples TRBV15 to TRBJ2-7; no DNA is available, so the TRBD1 call from TCRdb remains unchecked. From germline, CDR1 is LNHNV and CDR2 YYDKDF (reference sequence). The length of the CDR3 is 16 residues. This CDR3 is CATSTGPGQGAYEQYF.

The rearrangement joins TRBV5-8 to TRBJ2-1; as DNA is missing, the TRBD1 call by TCRdb cannot be tested. CDR3 length equals 14 residues. CDR1 and CDR2 from the germline V gene are SGHTS and YDEGEE. CDR3 sequence: CASSLSRTPLEQFF. The full variable domain, in which reference TRBV5-8 and TRBJ2-1 provide the parts outside the CDR3, is EAGVTQSPTHLIKTRGQQATLRCSPISGHTSVYWYQQALGLGLQFLLWYDEGEERNRGNFPPRFSGRQFPNYSSELNVNALELEDSALYLCASSLSRTPLEQFFGPGTRLTVL.

This chain links TRBV7-3 with TRBJ2-2; absent DNA, TCRdb's TRBD1 call cannot be checked. CDR1 is SGHTA, CDR2 FQGTGA, per germline. This CDR3 has 17 residues. CDR3 sequence reads: CASSYNSGGWNTGELFF.

The chain couples TRBV12-3 or TRBV12-4 to TRBJ2-3. CDR3 length equals 15 residues. CDR3 loop: CASSLGVYTLSAQYF.

This rearrangement joins TRBV28 to TRBJ1-6. The CDR3 has 16 residues. From germline, CDR1 is MDHEN and CDR2 SYDVKM. The CDR3 sequence is CASSLNPSSYNSPLHF.